A selection of T cell receptor beta chains follows, all from one sample in a study of blood T cell repertoires in COVID-19. TCRdb keeps only in-frame clones here, not all; method: immunoSEQ multiplex PCR. Counted here are about 180,000 clones, around 85% occurring once; the ten biggest clones make up over 2.5%. Sequenced sample: peripheral blood. These receptors were collected from a man aged 60-69 years with acute or convalescent COVID-19. Each CDR3 is given without its conserved first and last residue. The D gene is left open where the match is weak.

j_call d_call v_call cdr3_aa
TRBJ2-3 NA TRBV7-9 ASSPAPDTQY
TRBJ2-3 NA TRBV6-2/TRBV6-3 ASSSLQRSTDTQY
TRBJ2-7 TRBD1 TRBV19 ASGTGGYEQY
TRBJ2-3 NA TRBV21-1 ASSLRDRVGDTQY
TRBJ1-5 TRBD1 TRBV7-2 ASSKGQGSQPQH
TRBJ2-2 NA TRBV2 ASSVNRITGTGELF
TRBJ2-1 NA TRBV27 ASSFLESIATSRNEQF
TRBJ2-4 TRBD1 TRBV6-5 ASSPGQLAKNIQY
TRBJ2-1 NA TRBV7-3 ASSYDRSSGEQF
TRBJ2-2 TRBD1 TRBV5-6 ASSFRDRSTGELF
TRBJ2-7 TRBD2 TRBV28 ASSLTSGRGSYEQY
TRBJ2-1 TRBD1 TRBV4-3 ASSQERTHRGRNNEQF
TRBJ1-1 NA TRBV6-2/TRBV6-3 ASSSRPGLNTEAF
TRBJ2-1 TRBD2 TRBV7-3 ASSLAGDYNEQF
TRBJ2-5 TRBD2 TRBV2 ASSPVLGGGQETQY
TRBJ2-1 TRBD1 TRBV6-5 ASSSRPGQGYNEQF
TRBJ2-2 NA TRBV30 AWGTGNTGELF
TRBJ2-6 NA TRBV19 ASSKAWSSGANVLT
TRBJ1-2 NA TRBV9 ASSSDSYGYT
TRBJ2-1 TRBD2 TRBV6-2/TRBV6-3 ASSYSIDRAGTSGKYNEQF
TRBJ1-1 NA TRBV30 AWSVLGANTEAF
TRBJ1-5 NA TRBV7-2 ASSLIDGANQPQH
TRBJ2-3 TRBD1 TRBV2 ASSPRTGGTDTQY
TRBJ1-5 NA TRBV28 ASSLWAGNQPQH
TRBJ2-1 NA TRBV12-3/TRBV12-4 ASSSTAANEQF
TRBJ1-2 NA TRBV19 ASSIHRNNYGYT
TRBJ1-2 NA TRBV19 ASSPPSSSGYT
TRBJ2-7 TRBD1 TRBV28 ASSPSGTVSYEQY
TRBJ2-3 TRBD2 TRBV5-1 ASSTLLAGTDTQY
TRBJ1-5 NA TRBV2 ASSEALQGRVDSQPQH
TRBJ2-2 NA TRBV15 ATSRDRGTGSTGELF
TRBJ2-7 NA TRBV7-2 ASTNGYTYEQY
TRBJ2-7 NA TRBV7-9 ASSLKPEAGVYEQY
TRBJ2-1 NA TRBV14 ASSQATRLEQF
TRBJ1-4 TRBD1 TRBV28 ASRQGVDEKLF